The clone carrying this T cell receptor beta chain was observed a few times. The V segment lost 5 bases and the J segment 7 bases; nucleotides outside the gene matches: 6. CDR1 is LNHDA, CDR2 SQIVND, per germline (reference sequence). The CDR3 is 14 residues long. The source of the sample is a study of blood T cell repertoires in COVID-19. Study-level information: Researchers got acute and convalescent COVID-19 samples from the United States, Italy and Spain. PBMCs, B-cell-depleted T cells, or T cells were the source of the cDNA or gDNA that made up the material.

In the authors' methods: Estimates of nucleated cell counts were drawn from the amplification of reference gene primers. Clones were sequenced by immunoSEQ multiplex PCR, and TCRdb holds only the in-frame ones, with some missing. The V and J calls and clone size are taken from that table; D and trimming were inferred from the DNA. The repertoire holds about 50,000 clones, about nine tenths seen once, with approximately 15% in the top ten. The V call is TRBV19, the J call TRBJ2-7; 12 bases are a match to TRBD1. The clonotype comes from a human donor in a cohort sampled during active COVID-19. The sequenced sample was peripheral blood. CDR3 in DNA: TGTGCCAGTAGTCCGGGACAGGGGGCGGGGGAGCAGTACTTC. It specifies CASSPGQGAGEQYF.